A single sample gave rise to the 28 T cell receptor beta chains below, sequenced in a study of beta chain features in type 1 diabetes. The entirety of the isolated RNA underwent reverse transcription, so expressed TCRB transcripts were sequenced. Some clones are missing from TCRdb's copy, which holds only in-frame ones; the method was immunoSEQ multiplex PCR. The sample holds around 250,000 clones; roughly 30% are singletons and the top ten take around 4%. Sample: central memory CD4+ T cells from blood. The receptors were gathered from a man aged 25-45 years in good health.

This clone was seen only once. The CDR3 loop is CASSLSYTQPQHF. The CDR3 DNA is TGTGCCAGCAGCTTATCGTACACTCAGCCCCAGCATTTT. V usage is TRBV7-2 and J usage is TRBJ1-5, with no clear D. Looked up from germline, CDR1 is SGHTA and CDR2 is FQGNSA. The ends were cut back, 2 bases at V and 6 bases at J, with 8 bases in the middle. This CDR3 has 13 residues.

The count of this clone is one. The rearrangement joins TRBV28 to TRBJ2-1, with D possibly being TRBD1 or TRBD2 (6 bases each). V was pared by 10 bases and J by 11 bases, with 18 bases between. The CDR3 sequence is 12 residues long. The germline CDR1 and CDR2 sequences are MDHEN and SYDVKM. CDR3 DNA: TGTGCCACCGGGAGTGGGGGCAAGAAGCAGTTCTTC. This encodes CATGSGGKKQFF. The full variable domain, rest sourced from reference TRBV28 and TRBJ2-1, is DVKVTQSSRYLVKRTGEKVFLECVQDMDHENMFWYRQDPGLGLRLIYFSYDVKMKEKGDIPEGYSVSREKKERFSLILESASTNQTSMYLCATGSGGKKQFFGPGTRLTVL.

The chain combines TRBV7-2 with TRBJ2-1; TRBD2 is a possible D gene (5 bases). Trimming removed 3 bases from V and 1 base from J, with 7 bases in between. The CDR3 loop spans 14 amino acids. The germline CDR1 and CDR2 sequences are SGHTA and FQGNSA. The CDR3 nucleotides are TGTGCCAGCAGCTTCACGGGATCCTACAATGAGCAGTTCTTC. This gives the protein CASSFTGSYNEQFF.

This chain joins TRBV18 and TRBJ2-7; D is uncertain. The CDR3 contains 12 residues. Germline V CDR1 and CDR2: KGHSH, LQKENI. V dropped 1 base and J dropped 2 bases, with 3 bases sitting between them. The CDR3 sequence: CASSPRTYEQYF. CDR3 nucleotides: TGTGCCAGCTCACCACGGACCTACGAGCAGTACTTC. The variable domain in full, completed from reference TRBV18 and TRBJ2-7, reads NAGVMQNPRHLVRRRGQEARLRCSPMKGHSHVYWYRQLPEEGLKFMVYLQKENIIDESGMPKERFSAEFPKEGPSILRIQQVVRGDSAAYFCASSPRTYEQYFGPGTRLTVT.

This clone was recorded a few times. The chain's CDR3 is CASSLAATPSTGTQYF. CDR3 nucleotides: TGTGCCAGCAGCTTAGCCGCCACCCCTTCCACGGGGACGCAGTATTTT. The chain has TRBV7-2 and TRBJ2-3; perhaps TRBD2 as D (5 bases). V gave up 0 bases and J gave up 9 bases, with 19 bases separating them. The CDR3 runs to 16 residues. Germline V CDR1 and CDR2: SGHTA, FQGNSA. The full variable domain, in which reference TRBV7-2 and TRBJ2-3 provide the parts outside the CDR3, is GAGVSQSPSNKVTEKGKDVELRCDPISGHTALYWYRQSLGQGLEFLIYFQGNSAPDKSGLPSDRFSAERTGGSVSTLTIQRTQQEDSAVYLCASSLAATPSTGTQYFGPGTRLTVL.

The V gene is TRBV11-2, the J gene TRBJ2-5, with D uncertain. Germline CDR1 and CDR2: SGHAT and FQNNGV. The CDR3 consists of 10 residues. The V gene lost 10 bases and the J gene lost 1 base, with 4 bases spanning the gap. CDR3 bases: TGTGCCACCATCCAAGAGACCCAGTACTTC. Translated: CATIQETQYF.

The CDR3 spells CASKPTKQGDGWTQYF. CDR3 bases: TGTGCCAGCAAACCCACTAAGCAGGGAGATGGGTGGACCCAGTACTTC. The rearrangement joins TRBV28 to TRBJ2-5; possibly TRBD1 or TRBD2 for D (5 bases each). Germline CDR1 reads MDHEN; CDR2 reads SYDVKM. Deletions cut 7 bases from V and 7 bases from J, with 25 bases between. CDR3 length equals 16 residues.

In its sample, this clone was seen many times. This chain links TRBV7-9 with TRBJ2-1; D possibly uses TRBD1 or TRBD2 (5 bases each). Germline CDR1 reads SEHNR; CDR2 reads FQNEAQ (reference sequence). The CDR3 extends over 16 amino acids. V lost 1 base to trimming and J lost 6 bases, with 16 bases between them. CDR3 in DNA: TGTGCCAGCAGCTTAGGAGTTGGGACCAGGTCCAATGAGCAGTTCTTC. It encodes CASSLGVGTRSNEQFF.

The CDR3 nucleotides read TGTGCCATCAGTGAGTCGGGTAGCGGGGGTCTCGCAGATACGCAGTATTTT. This sequence encodes CAISESGSGGLADTQYF. The gene calls are TRBV10-3 and TRBJ2-3; 9 bases match TRBD2. The CDR3 has 17 residues. The V gene end was trimmed by 0 bases and the J gene end by 4 bases; junction bases not matched to a gene: 8. The germline CDR1 and CDR2 sequences are ENHRY and SYGVKD.

CDR3 DNA: TGCGCCAGCAGCCCCAATTCCGGGACAGGGGCCGGAGATACGCAGTATTTT. Amino acids: CASSPNSGTGAGDTQYF. V and J are TRBV5-1 and TRBJ2-3; 10 bases are shared with TRBD1. Germline V gene lookup returns CDR1 SGHRS and CDR2 YFSETQ. The CDR3 loop spans 17 amino acids. V was clipped by 4 bases and J by 5 bases; unmatched bases: 13.

This clone was detected a few times. The chain couples TRBV7-9 to TRBJ2-5, with TRBD1 as a possible D gene (6 bases). Trimming cost V 1 base and J 3 bases, with 12 bases left between them. Germline values: CDR1 SEHNR, CDR2 FQNEAQ (reference sequence). The CDR3 consists of 15 residues. In nucleotides, the CDR3 is TGTGCCAGCAGCTTAGATGGAGCAGGGGAAGAGACCCAGTACTTC. Its protein is CASSLDGAGEETQYF.

This clone was found a few times. The rearrangement links TRBV15 to TRBJ1-2; D call uncertain. This CDR3 is built from 15 residues. Trimming took off 1 base at V and 4 bases at J, with 13 bases between the two ends. CDR1 and CDR2 from the germline V gene are LNHNV and YYDKDF (reference sequence). The CDR3 loop reads CATSRASIGSYGYTF. The CDR3 coding sequence is TGTGCCACCAGCAGAGCGTCGATAGGGAGCTATGGCTACACCTTC. Full variable domain (remainder filled in from reference TRBV15 and TRBJ1-2): DAMVIQNPRYQVTQFGKPVTLSCSQTLNHNVMYWYQQKSSQAPKLLFHYYDKDFNNEADTPDNFQSRRPNTSFCFLDIRSPGLGDTAMYLCATSRASIGSYGYTFGSGTRLTVV.

This clone was seen a handful of times. This chain joins TRBV9 and TRBJ1-5, with 8 nucleotides matching TRBD1. Trimming removed 2 bases from V and 4 bases from J; junction bases left unmatched: 8. Germline CDR1 and CDR2: SGDLS and YYNGEE. This CDR3 has 16 residues. The CDR3 coding sequence is TGTGCCAGCAGCGTCGGACAGGGTGGGGGAAATCAGCCCCAGCATTTT. This codes for CASSVGQGGGNQPQHF.

The chain carries TRBV7-9 and TRBJ2-2; TRBD2 might be the D (5 bases). The CDR3 sequence is 13 residues long. V was shortened by 0 bases and J by 13 bases, with 12 bases between the two germline ends. Germline V lookup: CDR1 SEHNR, CDR2 FQNEAQ (reference sequence). The CDR3 loop is CASSLAGEVGLFF. Here the CDR3 DNA reads TGTGCCAGCAGCTTAGCGGGAGAGGTCGGGCTGTTTTTT.

Worth noting for this clone: The same CDR3 can be traced to other DNA sequences in this sample. The chain has TRBV7-2 and TRBJ1-2, with TRBD1 as a possible D gene (5 bases). Trimming left V 5 bases short and J 2 bases short, with 9 bases between. Germline-derived CDR1 and CDR2 are SGHTA and FQGNSA. This CDR3 contains 13 residues. DNA of the CDR3: TGTGCCAGCAGCCCGGACAAGAACTATGGCTACACCTTC. Translating gives CASSPDKNYGYTF.

This rearrangement joins TRBV25-1 to TRBJ1-1; 8 bases match TRBD1. Germline values: CDR1 MGHDK, CDR2 SYGVNS. The J segment lost 3 bases and the V segment lost 2 bases, leaving 8 bases of the junction unmatched. The CDR3 length is 16 residues. This CDR3 reads CASSERAGGRDTEAFF. As DNA, the CDR3 is TGTGCCAGCAGTGAAAGGGCAGGGGGCCGGGACACTGAAGCTTTCTTT.

The chain combines TRBV5-4 with TRBJ2-3, with D unresolved. V was trimmed by 3 bases and J by 8 bases, leaving 19 bases between them. Germline assignment: CDR1 SGHNT and CDR2 YYREEE (reference sequence). The CDR3 spans 15 residues. CDR3 bases: TGTGCCAGCAGCTCCCAAAGCGAGTCGAAGGTTACGCAGTATTTT. It translates to CASSSQSESKVTQYF.

The chain joins TRBV14 to TRBJ2-5; D call uncertain. Germline V gives CDR1 SGHDN, CDR2 FVKESK. The V gene lost 2 bases and the J gene lost 7 bases, with 8 bases spanning the gap. This CDR3 contains 12 residues. CDR3 protein: CASSQNGGTQYF. The CDR3 DNA reads TGTGCCAGCAGCCAAAACGGTGGGACCCAGTACTTC.

The chain is built from TRBV7-9 and TRBJ2-7; no reliable D call. V was pared by 1 base and J by 3 bases, with 7 bases between. CDR1 is SEHNR and CDR2 is FQNEAQ in the germline V gene (reference sequence). The CDR3 extends over 13 amino acids. The DNA for the CDR3 is TGTGCCAGCAGCTTAGGGGGATACTACGAGCAGTACTTC. Protein: CASSLGGYYEQYF.

The V and J genes are TRBV7-2 and TRBJ1-2; D possibly corresponds to TRBD1 (5 bases). Trimming stripped 4 bases from V and 8 bases from J, with 17 bases between. The CDR3 has 14 amino acids. Germline values: CDR1 SGHTA, CDR2 FQGNSA. The CDR3 DNA sequence: TGTGCCAGCAGCTCCCTTTACGGGACGCAAGGCTACACCTTC. Its translation is CASSSLYGTQGYTF.

V gene TRBV28 combines with J gene TRBJ2-6; D is possibly TRBD1 (7 bases). CDR1 is MDHEN, CDR2 SYDVKM, per germline. This CDR3 spans 17 amino acids. V lost 7 bases and J 2 bases, leaving 18 bases between the germline ends. CDR3 nucleotides: TGTGCCAGCACCCGCAGGGCAGGGGGGCCTGGGGCCAACGTCCTGACTTTC. This sequence encodes CASTRRAGGPGANVLTF.

J is TRBJ1-5 and V is TRBV18, with D perhaps TRBD1 (5 bases). This CDR3 spans 13 amino acids. CDR1 and CDR2 from the germline V gene are KGHSH and LQKENI. Trimming took 5 bases from V and 2 from J, leaving 7 bases between them. CDR3 DNA sequence: TGTGCCAGCTCAGGGGGTGGCAATCAGCCCCAGCATTTT. It yields the protein CASSGGGNQPQHF.

The chain uses TRBV29-1 and TRBJ2-2; 10 bases fit TRBD2. CDR1 is SQVTM and CDR2 is ANQGSEA in the germline V gene. With V trimmed by 6 bases and J by 2 bases, 3 bases remained unmatched. CDR3 size: 14 residues. CDR3 sequence reads: CSVGTSANTGELFF. In nucleotides, the CDR3 is TGCAGCGTCGGGACTAGCGCCAACACCGGGGAGCTGTTTTTT.

This chain joins TRBV5-1 and TRBJ2-1, with 9 bases that match TRBD2. Germline CDR1 reads SGHRS; CDR2 reads YFSETQ. The CDR3 contains 15 residues. V shed 4 bases, J shed 5 bases, and the junction held 7 bases outside the gene matches. CDR3 sequence (DNA): TGCGCCAGCAGCCGAAGCGGGGGGCAAAACAATGAGCAGTTCTTC. Translating it yields CASSRSGGQNNEQFF.

This clone has a handful of counts. The V call is TRBV9, the J call TRBJ2-3; no definite D call. V lost 0 bases and J lost 0, with 8 bases in between. CDR3 length: 15 amino acids. Germline V gives CDR1 SGDLS, CDR2 YYNGEE. CDR3: CASSVGSLSTDTQYF. As DNA, the CDR3 is TGTGCCAGCAGCGTAGGCAGCCTTAGCACAGATACGCAGTATTTT.

This clone occurred a few times. The chain uses TRBV5-1 and TRBJ2-3; a weak D match, TRBD2 (6 bases). This CDR3 spans 14 amino acids. Germline CDR1 reads SGHRS; CDR2 reads YFSETQ. V was shortened by 1 base and J by 2 bases, with 8 bases between the two germline ends. The CDR3 sequence: CASSLSSATDTQYF. DNA of the CDR3: TGCGCCAGCAGCTTGTCTAGCGCCACAGATACGCAGTATTTT.

This clone has only a few counts. Different DNA sequences within this sample yield the same CDR3. The gene calls are TRBV18 and TRBJ2-1; 12 bases fit TRBD2. The CDR3 covers 17 residues. With 3 bases clipped from V and 0 bases from J, the junction kept 3 bases outside the gene matches. CDR1 and CDR2 (germline): KGHSH, LQKENI. The CDR3 bases are TGTGCCAGCTCACCCCTGACTAGCGGGAGCTCCTACAATGAGCAGTTCTTC. It codes for CASSPLTSGSSYNEQFF.

The chain is built from TRBV5-1 and TRBJ2-3; D is unresolved. The V end lost 5 bases, the J end lost 2 bases, and 12 bases lay between the germline ends. The CDR3 runs to 14 residues. Germline V gives CDR1 SGHRS, CDR2 YFSETQ. In DNA, the CDR3 is TGCGCCAGCAGAGAAGGATATAACACAGATACGCAGTATTTT. This encodes CASREGYNTDTQYF.